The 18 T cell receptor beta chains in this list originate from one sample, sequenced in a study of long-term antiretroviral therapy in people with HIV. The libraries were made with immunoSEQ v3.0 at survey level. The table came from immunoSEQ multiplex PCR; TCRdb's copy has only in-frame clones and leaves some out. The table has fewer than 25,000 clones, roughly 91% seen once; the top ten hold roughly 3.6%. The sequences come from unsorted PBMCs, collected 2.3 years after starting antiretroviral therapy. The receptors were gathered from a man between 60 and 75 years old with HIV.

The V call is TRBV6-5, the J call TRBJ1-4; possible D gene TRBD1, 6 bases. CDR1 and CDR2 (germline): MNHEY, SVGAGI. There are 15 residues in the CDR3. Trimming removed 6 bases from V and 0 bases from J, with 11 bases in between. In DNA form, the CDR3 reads TGTGCCAGCAGCCAGACAGGTGCAACTAATGAAAAACTGTTTTTT. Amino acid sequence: CASSQTGATNEKLFF.

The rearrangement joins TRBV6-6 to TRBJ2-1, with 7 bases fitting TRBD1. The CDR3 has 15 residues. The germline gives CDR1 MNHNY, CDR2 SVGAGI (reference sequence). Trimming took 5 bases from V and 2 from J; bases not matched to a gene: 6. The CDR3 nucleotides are TGTGCCAGCAGTCCGAGACAGGGAACCTACAATGAGCAGTTCTTC. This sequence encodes CASSPRQGTYNEQFF.

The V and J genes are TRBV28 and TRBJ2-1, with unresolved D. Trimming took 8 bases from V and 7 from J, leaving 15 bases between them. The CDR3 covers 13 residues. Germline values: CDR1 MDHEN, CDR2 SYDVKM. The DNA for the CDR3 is TGTGCCAGCGAGGTTCGTTTGGGGAATGAGCAGTTCTTC. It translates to CASEVRLGNEQFF.

The DNA of the CDR3 is TGTGCCAGCAGCCATGCGGGGGCTACTGAAGCTTTCTTT. Its protein is CASSHAGATEAFF. This chain connects TRBV2 to TRBJ1-1; D perhaps matches TRBD1 (6 bases). The CDR3 consists of 13 residues. Trimming removed 6 bases from V and 5 bases from J, with 13 bases in between. From germline, CDR1 is SNHLY and CDR2 FYNNEI.

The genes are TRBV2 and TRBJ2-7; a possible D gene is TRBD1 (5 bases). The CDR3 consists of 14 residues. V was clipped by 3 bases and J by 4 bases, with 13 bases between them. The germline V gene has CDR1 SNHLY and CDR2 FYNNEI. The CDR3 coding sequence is TGTGCCAGCAGTGATCAGGGAAGGCAGTACGAGCAGTACTTC. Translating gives CASSDQGRQYEQYF.

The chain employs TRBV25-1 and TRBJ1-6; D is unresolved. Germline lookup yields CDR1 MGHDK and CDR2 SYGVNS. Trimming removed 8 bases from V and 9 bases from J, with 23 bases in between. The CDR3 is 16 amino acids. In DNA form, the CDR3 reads TGTGCCAGCTCAAGCACCCACCTGATAAGCGGTTCACCCCTCCACTTT. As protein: CASSSTHLISGSPLHF.

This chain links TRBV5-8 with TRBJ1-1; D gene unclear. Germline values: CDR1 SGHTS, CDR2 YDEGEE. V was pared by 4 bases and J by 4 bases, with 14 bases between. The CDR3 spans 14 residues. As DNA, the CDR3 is TGTGCCAGCAGCCCCGTAAGGGTAGGCACTGAAGCTTTCTTT. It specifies CASSPVRVGTEAFF.

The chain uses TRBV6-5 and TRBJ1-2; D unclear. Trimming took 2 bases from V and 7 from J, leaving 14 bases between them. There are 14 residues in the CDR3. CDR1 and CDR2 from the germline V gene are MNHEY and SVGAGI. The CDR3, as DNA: TGTGCCAGCAGTTACGCCATTGGGGTTCTTGGCTACACCTTC. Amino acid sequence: CASSYAIGVLGYTF.

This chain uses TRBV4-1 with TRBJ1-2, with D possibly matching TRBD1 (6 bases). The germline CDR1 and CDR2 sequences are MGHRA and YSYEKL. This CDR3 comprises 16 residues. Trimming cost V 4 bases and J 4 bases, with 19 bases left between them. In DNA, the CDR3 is TGCGCCAGCAGCCCCTCGCTCAGGGGCTCTAGCTATGGCTACACCTTC. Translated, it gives CASSPSLRGSSYGYTF.

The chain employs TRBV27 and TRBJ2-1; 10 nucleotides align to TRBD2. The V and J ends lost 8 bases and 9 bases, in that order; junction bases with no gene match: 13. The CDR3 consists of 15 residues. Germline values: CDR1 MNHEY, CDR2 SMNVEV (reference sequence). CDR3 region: CASSLGLAGVGEQFF. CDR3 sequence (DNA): TGTGCCAGCTCCCTGGGCCTAGCGGGGGTAGGTGAGCAGTTCTTC.

CDR3 sequence reads: CAISENQGSGNTEAFF. CDR3 sequence (DNA): TGTGCCATCAGTGAAAATCAGGGGTCGGGGAACACTGAAGCTTTCTTT. The chain couples TRBV10-3 to TRBJ1-1; D may be TRBD1 (6 bases). CDR3 length: 16 residues. Germline V lookup: CDR1 ENHRY, CDR2 SYGVKD. The V and J ends lost 3 bases and 1 base respectively, with 15 bases between them.

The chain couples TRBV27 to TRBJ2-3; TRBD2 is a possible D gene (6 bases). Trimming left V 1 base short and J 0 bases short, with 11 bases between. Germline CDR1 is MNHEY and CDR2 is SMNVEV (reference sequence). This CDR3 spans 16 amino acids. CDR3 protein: CASSLYGGISTDTQYF. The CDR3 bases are TGTGCCAGCAGTTTATATGGAGGGATTAGCACAGATACGCAGTATTTT.

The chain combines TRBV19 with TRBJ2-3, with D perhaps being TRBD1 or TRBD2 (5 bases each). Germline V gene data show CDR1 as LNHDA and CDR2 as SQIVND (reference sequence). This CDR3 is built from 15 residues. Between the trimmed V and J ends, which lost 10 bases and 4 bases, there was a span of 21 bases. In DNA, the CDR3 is TGTGCCAATGGGGAGTGGGGGTCCCCTGCAGATACGCAGTATTTT. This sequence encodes CANGEWGSPADTQYF. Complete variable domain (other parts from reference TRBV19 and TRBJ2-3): DGGITQSPKYLFRKEGQNVTLSCEQNLNHDAMYWYRQDPGQGLRLIYYSQIVNDFQKGDIAEGYSVSREKKESFPLTVTSAQKNPTAFYLCANGEWGSPADTQYFGPGTRLTVL.

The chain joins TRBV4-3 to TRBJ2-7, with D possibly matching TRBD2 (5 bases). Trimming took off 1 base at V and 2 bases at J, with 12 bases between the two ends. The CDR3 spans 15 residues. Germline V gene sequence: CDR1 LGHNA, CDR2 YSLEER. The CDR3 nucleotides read TGCGCCAGCAGCCAAGTGGCGGGTTATACCTACGAGCAGTACTTC. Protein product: CASSQVAGYTYEQYF.

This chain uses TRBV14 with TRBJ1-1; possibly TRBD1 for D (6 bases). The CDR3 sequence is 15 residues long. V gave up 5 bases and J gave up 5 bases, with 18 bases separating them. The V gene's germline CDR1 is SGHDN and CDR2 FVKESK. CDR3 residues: CASSITGQTKTEAFF. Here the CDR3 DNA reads TGTGCCAGCAGCATCACCGGACAGACCAAAACTGAAGCTTTCTTT. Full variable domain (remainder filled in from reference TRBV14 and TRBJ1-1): EAGVTQFPSHSVIEKGQTVTLRCDPISGHDNLYWYRRVMGKEIKFLLHFVKESKQDESGMPNNRFLAERTGGTYSTLKVQPAELEDSGVYFCASSITGQTKTEAFFGQGTRLTVV.

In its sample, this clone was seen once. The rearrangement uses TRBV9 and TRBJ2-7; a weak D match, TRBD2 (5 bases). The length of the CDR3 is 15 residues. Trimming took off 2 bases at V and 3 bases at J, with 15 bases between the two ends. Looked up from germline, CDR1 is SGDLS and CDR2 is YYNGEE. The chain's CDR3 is CASSVSGSRDYEQYF. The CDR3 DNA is TGTGCCAGCAGCGTTTCGGGGTCTAGGGACTACGAGCAGTACTTC. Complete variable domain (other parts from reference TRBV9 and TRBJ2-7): DSGVTQTPKHLITATGQRVTLRCSPRSGDLSVYWYQQSLDQGLQFLIQYYNGEERAKGNILERFSAQQFPDLHSELNLSSLELGDSALYFCASSVSGSRDYEQYFGPGTRLTVT.

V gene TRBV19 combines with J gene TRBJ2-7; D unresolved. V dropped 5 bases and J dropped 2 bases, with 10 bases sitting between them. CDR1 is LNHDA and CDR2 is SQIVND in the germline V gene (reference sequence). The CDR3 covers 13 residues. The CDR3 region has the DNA TGTGCCAGTAGTTTTCAAATCACCTACGAGCAGTACTTC. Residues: CASSFQITYEQYF.

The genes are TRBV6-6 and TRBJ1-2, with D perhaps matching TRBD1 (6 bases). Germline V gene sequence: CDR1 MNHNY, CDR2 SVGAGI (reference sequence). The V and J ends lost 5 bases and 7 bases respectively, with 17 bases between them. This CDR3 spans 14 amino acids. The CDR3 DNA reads TGTGCCAGCAGTCCGGGGGCAGGGCGTAGTGGCTACACCTTC. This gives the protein CASSPGAGRSGYTF.